The 19 T cell receptor beta chains listed next were all sequenced from one sample in a study of T cell changes during pregnancy in multiple sclerosis. Generated by immunoSEQ multiplex PCR, the TCRdb table keeps only in-frame clones and is missing some. The sample has under 85,000 clones; more than 75% are singletons. This specimen was peripheral blood, taken in the third trimester of pregnancy. Receptors were obtained from a female donor in good health, enrolled as a control in a pregnancy study.

The rearrangement links TRBV19 to TRBJ2-1; unclear D gene. The CDR3 is made up of 13 amino acids. Trimming removed 7 bases from V and 6 bases from J, with 13 bases in between. The germline V gene has CDR1 LNHDA and CDR2 SQIVND (reference sequence). For the CDR3, the DNA is TGTGCCAGTACTGACTTGAATTCCAATGAGCAGTTCTTC. Protein product: CASTDLNSNEQFF.

CDR3 region: CSVESRERPYGYTF. Here the CDR3 DNA reads TGCAGCGTTGAATCGAGGGAAAGACCTTATGGCTACACCTTC. The gene calls are TRBV29-1 and TRBJ1-2; D unresolved. Germline V lookup: CDR1 SQVTM, CDR2 ANQGSEA. The V and J ends lost 2 bases and 5 bases respectively, with 15 bases between them. The CDR3 consists of 14 residues.

This sequence joins TRBV28 and TRBJ1-2, with D maybe TRBD1 (5 bases). Germline V gives CDR1 MDHEN, CDR2 SYDVKM. The CDR3 is made up of 14 amino acids. V was clipped by 2 bases and J by 10 bases, with 17 bases between them. The DNA for the CDR3 is TGTGCCAGCAGTTTAGGGGGAGGGAGTAAAGACTACACCTTC. Amino acids: CASSLGGGSKDYTF.

The chain uses TRBV28 and TRBJ1-5; the match to TRBD1 covers 10 bases. After removal of 7 bases from V and 1 base from J, the junction contained 16 bases not matched to a gene. Germline assignment: CDR1 MDHEN and CDR2 SYDVKM. The CDR3 is 19 amino acids. The CDR3, as DNA: TGTGCCAGCACCACTGGGACAGGGGTAGGGGGATGGAGCAATCAGCCCCAGCATTTT. Protein: CASTTGTGVGGWSNQPQHF.

The chain uses TRBV5-5 and TRBJ2-5, with D maybe TRBD1 (5 bases). There are 14 residues in the CDR3. Germline V gene lookup returns CDR1 SGHKS and CDR2 YYEKEE (reference sequence). Deletions cut 1 base from V and 5 bases from J, with 12 bases between. CDR3 residues: CASSLPGLGETQYF. The CDR3 coding sequence is TGTGCCAGCAGCTTGCCAGGGCTGGGGGAGACCCAGTACTTC.

The genes are TRBV6-1 and TRBJ1-5; D is uncertain. Trimming pared 5 bases from V and 7 bases from J, leaving 12 bases between. This CDR3 is 13 amino acids long. Germline V lookup: CDR1 MNHNS, CDR2 SASEGT. The CDR3 DNA follows: TGTGCCAGCAGTCCCACGGGTGGACAGCCCCAGCATTTT. This codes for CASSPTGGQPQHF.

Concerning this clone: The same CDR3 is also encoded by other DNA sequences in this sample. The chain carries TRBV7-8 and TRBJ1-5; tentatively, D is TRBD1 (6 bases). The CDR3 has 13 amino acids. Trimming stripped 3 bases from V and 5 bases from J, with 8 bases between. Germline V gene lookup returns CDR1 SGHVS and CDR2 FQNEAQ. This CDR3 is CASSLQGHQPQHF. CDR3 coding DNA: TGTGCCAGCAGCTTGCAGGGGCATCAGCCCCAGCATTTT.

The J gene is TRBJ2-7, the V gene TRBV6-1; perhaps TRBD2 as D (6 bases). V lost 8 bases and J 3 bases, leaving 17 bases between the germline ends. The CDR3 contains 14 residues. Germline CDR1 is MNHNS and CDR2 is SASEGT. CDR3 sequence (DNA): TGTGCCAGCCAGGTGTTTGCGGGGAACTACGAGCAGTACTTC. Translation: CASQVFAGNYEQYF.

The J gene is TRBJ1-1, the V gene TRBV28, with TRBD1 identical over 8 bases. The CDR3 length is 12 residues. In germline, CDR1 is MDHEN, CDR2 SYDVKM. V lost 5 bases to trimming and J lost 9 bases; unmatched junction nucleotides: 5. CDR3 coding DNA: TGTGCCAGCAGTCAGCGACAGGGGAAAGCTTTCTTT. Translated: CASSQRQGKAFF.

This clone has only one observation. This chain uses TRBV19 with TRBJ1-2; tentatively, D is TRBD1 (5 bases). Germline lookup yields CDR1 LNHDA and CDR2 SQIVND (reference sequence). The CDR3 runs to 14 residues. Between the trimmed V and J ends, which lost 6 bases and 3 bases, there was a span of 14 bases. CDR3 in amino acids: CASRHSGVDYGYTF. The CDR3 bases are TGTGCCAGTAGGCACTCGGGGGTAGACTATGGCTACACCTTC.

This chain uses TRBV5-1 with TRBJ2-2; D may be TRBD1 (5 bases). From germline, CDR1 is SGHRS and CDR2 YFSETQ. The CDR3 loop spans 15 amino acids. V was trimmed by 0 bases and J by 2 bases, leaving 8 bases between them. The DNA of the CDR3 is TGCGCCAGCAGCTTGGCCGACAGAAACACCGGGGAGCTGTTTTTT. Its translation: CASSLADRNTGELFF.

This clone was seen just once. The chain couples TRBV7-9 to TRBJ1-6; D is unresolved. CDR1 and CDR2 from the germline V gene are SEHNR and FQNEAQ (reference sequence). This CDR3 contains 16 residues. Trimming took off 4 bases at V and 9 bases at J, with 19 bases between the two ends. The CDR3 nucleotides read TGTGCCAGCAGCTCCGAGGCCCTCCCGGCCGGTTCACCCCTCCACTTT. Protein sequence: CASSSEALPAGSPLHF. Together with reference TRBV7-9 and TRBJ1-6, the CDR3 gives the full variable domain: DTGVSQNPRHKITKRGQNVTFRCDPISEHNRLYWYRQTLGQGPEFLTYFQNEAQLEKSRLLSDRFSAERPKGSFSTLEIQRTEQGDSAMYLCASSSEALPAGSPLHFGNGTRLTVT.

This clone was seen once. The chain couples TRBV9 to TRBJ1-6; D possibly corresponds to TRBD1 (5 bases). V lost 4 bases, J lost 9 bases, and 17 bases lay in between. The CDR3 sequence is 15 residues long. Germline V gives CDR1 SGDLS, CDR2 YYNGEE. Here the CDR3 DNA reads TGTGCCAGCAGCCCGGGGGTGGGTAGGGCTTCACCCCTCCACTTT. Translation: CASSPGVGRASPLHF.

This chain joins TRBV5-4 and TRBJ1-6; a weak D match, TRBD1 (6 bases). Germline V gene lookup returns CDR1 SGHNT and CDR2 YYREEE (reference sequence). V lost 4 bases and J 2 bases, leaving 13 bases between the germline ends. The CDR3 covers 16 residues. CDR3 region: CASSPRGATYNSPLHF. In nucleotides, the CDR3 is TGTGCCAGCAGCCCACGGGGGGCCACCTATAATTCACCCCTCCACTTT. Full variable domain (remainder filled in from reference TRBV5-4 and TRBJ1-6): ETGVTQSPTHLIKTRGQQVTLRCSSQSGHNTVSWYQQALGQGPQFIFQYYREEENGRGNFPPRFSGLQFPNYSSELNVNALELDDSALYLCASSPRGATYNSPLHFGNGTRLTVT.

This clone was detected only a few times. The rearrangement joins TRBV9 to TRBJ2-2, with a tentative D call TRBD1 (6 bases). CDR1 SGDLS and CDR2 YYNGEE come from the germline V gene. CDR3 length: 15 residues. Trimming shortened V by 6 bases and J by 2 bases, and 14 bases separated the two germline ends. The CDR3 protein is CASTPWDTNTGELFF. The CDR3 region has the DNA TGTGCCAGCACCCCTTGGGACACAAACACCGGGGAGCTGTTTTTT.

J is TRBJ1-5 and V is TRBV9; D ambiguous. Per the germline V gene, CDR1 is SGDLS and CDR2 is YYNGEE. The CDR3 loop spans 14 amino acids. V was cut by 3 bases and J by 2 bases, with 9 bases left in between. The CDR3: CASSAFGGNQPQHF. The CDR3, as DNA: TGTGCCAGCAGCGCCTTCGGGGGCAATCAGCCCCAGCATTTT.

This clone was recorded only once. V and J are TRBV4-3 and TRBJ2-7; TRBD2 might be the D (6 bases). The V end was cut by 4 bases, the J end by 0 bases, with 16 bases between. Germline V CDR1 and CDR2: LGHNA, YSLEER. The CDR3 spans 16 residues. The CDR3 sequence is CASSRGTGPLSYEQYF. In DNA form, the CDR3 reads TGCGCCAGCAGCCGCGGGACCGGGCCCCTCTCCTACGAGCAGTACTTC.

The CDR3 is CARSPGTGAREQFF. CDR3 in DNA: TGTGCCAGAAGTCCCGGGACAGGGGCGCGTGAGCAGTTCTTC. The J gene is TRBJ2-1, the V gene TRBV5-3, with 10 bases fitting TRBD1. TRBV5-3 is annotated as an ORF whose role is uncertain. This CDR3 contains 14 residues. J gave up 9 bases and V 5 bases, and 8 bases lay outside the gene matches.

This chain links TRBV11-2 with TRBJ2-1, with 8 bases that match TRBD2. Trimming took 1 base from V and 6 from J; bases not matched to a gene: 2. CDR1 SGHAT and CDR2 FQNNGV come from the germline V gene. The CDR3 sequence is 14 residues long. The CDR3 spells CASSLAGGANEQFF. Written as DNA, the CDR3 is TGTGCCAGCAGCTTAGCGGGGGGGGCCAATGAGCAGTTCTTC.